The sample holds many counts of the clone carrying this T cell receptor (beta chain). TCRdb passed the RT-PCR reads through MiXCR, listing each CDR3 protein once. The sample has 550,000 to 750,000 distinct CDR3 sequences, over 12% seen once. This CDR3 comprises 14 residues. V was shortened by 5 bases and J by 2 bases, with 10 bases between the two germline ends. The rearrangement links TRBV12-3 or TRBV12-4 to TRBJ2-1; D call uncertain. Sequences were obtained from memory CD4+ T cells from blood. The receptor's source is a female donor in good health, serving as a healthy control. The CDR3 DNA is TGTGCCAGCAGTCCCTACACCGCCTACAATGAGCAGTTCTTC. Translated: CASSPYTAYNEQFF.